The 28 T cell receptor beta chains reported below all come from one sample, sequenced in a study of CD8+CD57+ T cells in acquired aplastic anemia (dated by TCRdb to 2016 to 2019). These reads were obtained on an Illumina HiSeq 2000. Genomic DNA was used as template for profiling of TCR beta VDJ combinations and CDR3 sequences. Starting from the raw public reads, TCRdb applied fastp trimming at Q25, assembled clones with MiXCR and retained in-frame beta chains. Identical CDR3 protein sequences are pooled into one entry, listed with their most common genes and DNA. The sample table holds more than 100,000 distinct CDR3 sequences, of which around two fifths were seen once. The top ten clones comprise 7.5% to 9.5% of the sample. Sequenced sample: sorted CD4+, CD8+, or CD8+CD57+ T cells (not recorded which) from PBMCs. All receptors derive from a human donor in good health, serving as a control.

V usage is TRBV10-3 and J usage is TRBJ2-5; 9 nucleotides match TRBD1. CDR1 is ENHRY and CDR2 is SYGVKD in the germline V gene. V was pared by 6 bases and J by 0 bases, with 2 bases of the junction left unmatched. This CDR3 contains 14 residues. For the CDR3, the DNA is TGTGCCATCAGCAGGACAGGGGACCAAGAGACCCAGTACTTC. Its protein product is CAISRTGDQETQYF.

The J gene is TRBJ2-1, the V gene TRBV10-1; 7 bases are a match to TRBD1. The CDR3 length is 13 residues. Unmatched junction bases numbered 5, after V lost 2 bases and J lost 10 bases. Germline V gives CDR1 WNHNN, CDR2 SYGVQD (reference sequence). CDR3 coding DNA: TGCGCCAGCAGTGAGGGACAGGCATACGAGCAGTTCTTC. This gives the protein CASSEGQAYEQFF.

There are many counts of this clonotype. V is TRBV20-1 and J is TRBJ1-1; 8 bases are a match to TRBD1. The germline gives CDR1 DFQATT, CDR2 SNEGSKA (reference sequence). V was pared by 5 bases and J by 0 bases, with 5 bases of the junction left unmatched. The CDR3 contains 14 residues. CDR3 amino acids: CSAARTGMNTEAFF. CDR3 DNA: TGCAGTGCTGCCCGGACAGGGATGAACACTGAAGCTTTCTTT.

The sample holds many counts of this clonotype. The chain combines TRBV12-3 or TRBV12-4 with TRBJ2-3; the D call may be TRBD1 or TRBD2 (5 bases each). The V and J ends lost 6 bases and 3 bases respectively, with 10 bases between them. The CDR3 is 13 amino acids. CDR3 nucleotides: TGTGCCAGCAGACTTGGGGGAACAGATACGCAGTATTTT. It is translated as CASRLGGTDTQYF.

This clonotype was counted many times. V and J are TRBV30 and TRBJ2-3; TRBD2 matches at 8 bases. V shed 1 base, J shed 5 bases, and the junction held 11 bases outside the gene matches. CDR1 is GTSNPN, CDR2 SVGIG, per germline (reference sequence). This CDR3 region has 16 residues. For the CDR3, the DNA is TGTGCCTGGAGTGCAGCGGGAGCGTGGCGGGGAGATACGCAGTATTTT. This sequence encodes CAWSAAGAWRGDTQYF.

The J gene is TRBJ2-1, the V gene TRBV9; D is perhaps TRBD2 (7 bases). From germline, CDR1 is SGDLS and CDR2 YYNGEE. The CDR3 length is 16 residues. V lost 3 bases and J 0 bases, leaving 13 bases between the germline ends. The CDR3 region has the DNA TGTGCCAGCAGCGGGGGGGGCGCCTTCTCCTACAATGAGCAGTTCTTC. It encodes CASSGGGAFSYNEQFF. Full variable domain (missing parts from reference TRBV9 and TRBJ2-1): DSGVTQTPKHLITATGQRVTLRCSPRSGDLSVYWYQQSLDQGLQFLIQYYNGEERAKGNILERFSAQQFPDLHSELNLSSLELGDSALYFCASSGGGAFSYNEQFFGPGTRLTVL.

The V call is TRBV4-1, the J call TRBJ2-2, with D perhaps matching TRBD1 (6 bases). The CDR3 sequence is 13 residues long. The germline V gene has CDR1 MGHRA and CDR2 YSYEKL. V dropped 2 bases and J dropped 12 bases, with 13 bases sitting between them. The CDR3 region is CASSQNTGKKLFF. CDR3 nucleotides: TGCGCCAGCAGCCAAAATACAGGGAAGAAGCTGTTTTTT.

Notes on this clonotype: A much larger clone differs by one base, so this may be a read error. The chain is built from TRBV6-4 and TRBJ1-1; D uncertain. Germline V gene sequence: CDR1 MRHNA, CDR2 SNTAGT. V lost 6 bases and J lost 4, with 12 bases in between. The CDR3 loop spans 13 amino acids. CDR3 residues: CASSQGPGTEAFF. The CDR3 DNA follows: TGTGCCAGCAGCCAAGGCCCGGGCACTGAAGCTTTCTTT.

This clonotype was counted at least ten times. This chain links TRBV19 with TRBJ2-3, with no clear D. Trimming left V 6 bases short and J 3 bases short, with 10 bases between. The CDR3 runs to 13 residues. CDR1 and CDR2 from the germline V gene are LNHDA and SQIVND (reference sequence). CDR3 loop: CASRSVGTDTQYF. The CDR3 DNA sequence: TGTGCCAGTAGGAGCGTTGGGACAGATACGCAGTATTTT.

The CDR3 loop is CASSNERTYLETQYF. The CDR3 region has the DNA TGTGCCAGCAGCAACGAACGGACCTATTTAGAGACCCAGTACTTC. The genes are TRBV6-1 and TRBJ2-5, with D unclear. V shed 6 bases and J shed 4 bases, with 18 bases lying between them. CDR3 length equals 15 residues. Germline V gene lookup returns CDR1 MNHNS and CDR2 SASEGT.

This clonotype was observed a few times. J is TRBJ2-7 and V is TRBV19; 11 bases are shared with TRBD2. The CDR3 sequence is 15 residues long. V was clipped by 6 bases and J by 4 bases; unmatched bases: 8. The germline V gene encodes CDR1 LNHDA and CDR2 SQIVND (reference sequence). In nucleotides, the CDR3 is TGTGCCAGTAGGACCGTAGCGGGGGGGCCGTACGAGCAGTACTTC. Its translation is CASRTVAGGPYEQYF.

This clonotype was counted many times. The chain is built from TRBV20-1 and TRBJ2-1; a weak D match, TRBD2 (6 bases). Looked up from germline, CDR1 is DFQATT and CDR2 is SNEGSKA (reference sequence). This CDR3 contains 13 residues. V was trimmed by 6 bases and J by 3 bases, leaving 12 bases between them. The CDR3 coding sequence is TGCAGTGCGGTAGCGGATAACTACAATGAGCAGTTCTTC. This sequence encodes CSAVADNYNEQFF.

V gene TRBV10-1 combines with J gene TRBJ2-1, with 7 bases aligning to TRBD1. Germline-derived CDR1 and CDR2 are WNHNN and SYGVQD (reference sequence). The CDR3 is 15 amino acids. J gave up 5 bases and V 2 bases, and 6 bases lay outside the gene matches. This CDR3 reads CASSERWTGHNEQFF. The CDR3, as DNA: TGCGCCAGCAGTGAGCGTTGGACAGGCCACAATGAGCAGTTCTTC.

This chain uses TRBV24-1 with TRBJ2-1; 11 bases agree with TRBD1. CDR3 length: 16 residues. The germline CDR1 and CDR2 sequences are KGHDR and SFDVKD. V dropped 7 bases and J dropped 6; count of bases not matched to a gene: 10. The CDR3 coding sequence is TGTGCCACCAGGGACCCGGGACAGGGGGTAGGCAATGAGCAGTTCTTC. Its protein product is CATRDPGQGVGNEQFF.

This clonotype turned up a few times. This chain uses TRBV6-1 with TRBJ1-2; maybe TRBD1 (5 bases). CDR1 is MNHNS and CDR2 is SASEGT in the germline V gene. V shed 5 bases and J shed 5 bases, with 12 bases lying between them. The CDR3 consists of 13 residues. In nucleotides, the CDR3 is TGTGCCAGCAGTAGGGGAAATTCGTATGGCTACACCTTC. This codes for CASSRGNSYGYTF.

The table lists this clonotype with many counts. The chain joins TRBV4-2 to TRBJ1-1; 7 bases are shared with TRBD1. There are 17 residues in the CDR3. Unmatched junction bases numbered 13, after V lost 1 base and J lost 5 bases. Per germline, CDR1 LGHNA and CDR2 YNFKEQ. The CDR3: CASSQARTGFLGTEAFF. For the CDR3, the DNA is TGTGCCAGCAGCCAAGCTCGGACAGGCTTCCTGGGAACTGAAGCTTTCTTT.

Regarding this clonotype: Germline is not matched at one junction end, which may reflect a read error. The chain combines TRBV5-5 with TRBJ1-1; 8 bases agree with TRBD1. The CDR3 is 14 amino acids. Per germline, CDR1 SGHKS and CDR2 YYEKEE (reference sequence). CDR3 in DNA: TGTCCCAGCAGCTTGGCAGGGGGCAACACTGAAGCTTTCTTT. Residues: CPSSLAGGNTEAFF.

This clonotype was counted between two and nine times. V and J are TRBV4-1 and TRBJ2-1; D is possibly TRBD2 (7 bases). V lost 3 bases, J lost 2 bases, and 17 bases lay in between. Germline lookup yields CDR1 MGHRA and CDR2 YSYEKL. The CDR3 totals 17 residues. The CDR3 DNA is TGCGCCAGCAGCCAGGTAGGGGGGGCCTCTACCTACAATGAGCAGTTCTTC. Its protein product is CASSQVGGASTYNEQFF.

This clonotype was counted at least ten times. CDR3 in amino acids: CASSTGLNSGNTIYF. As DNA, the CDR3 is TGTGCCAGCAGCACCGGACTGAACTCTGGAAACACCATATATTTT. The chain uses TRBV12-3 or TRBV12-4 and TRBJ1-3; no reliable D call. The length of the CDR3 is 15 residues. Trimming left V 6 bases short and J 0 bases short, with 12 bases between.

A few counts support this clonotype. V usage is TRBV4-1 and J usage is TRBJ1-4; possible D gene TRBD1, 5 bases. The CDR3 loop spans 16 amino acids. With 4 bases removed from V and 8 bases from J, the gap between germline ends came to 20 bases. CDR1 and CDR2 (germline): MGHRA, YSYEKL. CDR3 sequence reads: CASSPPEGGTGEKLFF. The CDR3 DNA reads TGCGCCAGCAGCCCCCCGGAGGGAGGGACGGGAGAAAAACTGTTTTTT.

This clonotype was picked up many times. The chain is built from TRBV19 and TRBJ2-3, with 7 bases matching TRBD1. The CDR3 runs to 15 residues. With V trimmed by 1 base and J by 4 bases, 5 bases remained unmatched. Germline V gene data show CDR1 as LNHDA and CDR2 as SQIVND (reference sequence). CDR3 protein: CASSIVRQGADTQYF. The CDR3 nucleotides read TGTGCCAGTAGTATAGTTCGACAGGGTGCAGATACGCAGTATTTT.

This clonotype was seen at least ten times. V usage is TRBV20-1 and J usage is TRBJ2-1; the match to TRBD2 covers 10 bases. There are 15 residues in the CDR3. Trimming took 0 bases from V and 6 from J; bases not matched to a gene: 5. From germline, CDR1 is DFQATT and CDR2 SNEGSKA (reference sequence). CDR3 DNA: TGCAGTGCTAGAGACACCGCTAGCGGGGGCAATGAGCAGTTCTTC. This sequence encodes CSARDTASGGNEQFF.

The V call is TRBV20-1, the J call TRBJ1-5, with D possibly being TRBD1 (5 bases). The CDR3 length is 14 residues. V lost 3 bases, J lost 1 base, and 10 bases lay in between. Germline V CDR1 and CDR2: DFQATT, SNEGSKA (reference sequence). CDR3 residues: CSASRDPSNQPQHF. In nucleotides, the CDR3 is TGCAGTGCTAGCCGGGACCCAAGCAATCAGCCCCAGCATTTT.

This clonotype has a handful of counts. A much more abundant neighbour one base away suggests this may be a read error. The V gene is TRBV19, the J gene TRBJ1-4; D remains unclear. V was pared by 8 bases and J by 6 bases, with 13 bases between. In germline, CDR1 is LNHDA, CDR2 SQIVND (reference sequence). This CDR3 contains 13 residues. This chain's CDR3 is CASSWALDEKLFF. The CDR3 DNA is TGTGCCAGTTCGTGGGCCCTGGATGAAAAACTGTTTTTT.

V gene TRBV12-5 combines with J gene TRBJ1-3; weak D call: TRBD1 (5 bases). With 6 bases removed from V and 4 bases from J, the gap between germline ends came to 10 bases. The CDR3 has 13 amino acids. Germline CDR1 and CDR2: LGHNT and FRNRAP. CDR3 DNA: TGTGCTAGTGGAGCAGGGACGGGAAACACCATATATTTT. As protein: CASGAGTGNTIYF.

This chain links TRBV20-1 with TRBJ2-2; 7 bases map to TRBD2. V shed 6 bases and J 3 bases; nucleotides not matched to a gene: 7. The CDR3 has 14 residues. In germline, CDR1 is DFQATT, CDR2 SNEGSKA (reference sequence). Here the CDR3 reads CSAGGGSDTGELFF. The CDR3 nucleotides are TGCAGTGCCGGTGGCGGGAGCGACACCGGGGAGCTGTTTTTT.

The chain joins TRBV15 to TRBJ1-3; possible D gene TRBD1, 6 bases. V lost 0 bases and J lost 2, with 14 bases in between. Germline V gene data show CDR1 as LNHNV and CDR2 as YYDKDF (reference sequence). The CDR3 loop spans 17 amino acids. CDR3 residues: CATSRDKGQDAGNTIYF. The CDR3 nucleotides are TGTGCCACCAGCAGAGATAAGGGACAAGATGCTGGAAACACCATATATTTT. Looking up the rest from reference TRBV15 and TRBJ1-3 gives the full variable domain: DAMVIQNPRYQVTQFGKPVTLSCSQTLNHNVMYWYQQKSSQAPKLLFHYYDKDFNNEADTPDNFQSRRPNTSFCFLDIRSPGLGDTAMYLCATSRDKGQDAGNTIYFGEGSWLTVV.

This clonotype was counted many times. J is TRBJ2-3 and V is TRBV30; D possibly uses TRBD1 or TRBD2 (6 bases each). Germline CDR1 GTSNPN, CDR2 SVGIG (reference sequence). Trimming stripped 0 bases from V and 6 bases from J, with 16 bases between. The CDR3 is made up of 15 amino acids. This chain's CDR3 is CAWSVKGGPKDTQYF. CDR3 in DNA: TGTGCCTGGAGTGTAAAGGGGGGACCAAAGGATACGCAGTATTTT.